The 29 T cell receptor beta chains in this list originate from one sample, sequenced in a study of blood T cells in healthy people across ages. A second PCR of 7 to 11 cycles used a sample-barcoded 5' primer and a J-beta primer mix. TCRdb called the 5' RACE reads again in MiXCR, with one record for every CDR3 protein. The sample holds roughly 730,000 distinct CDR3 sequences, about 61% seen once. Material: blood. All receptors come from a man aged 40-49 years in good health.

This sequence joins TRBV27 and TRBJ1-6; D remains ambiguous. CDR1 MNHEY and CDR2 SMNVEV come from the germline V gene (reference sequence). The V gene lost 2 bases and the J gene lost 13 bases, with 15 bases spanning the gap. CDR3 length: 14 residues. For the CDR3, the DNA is TGTGCCAGCAGTTTAGGCCCCGGCGAAGGCCCCCTCCACTTT. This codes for CASSLGPGEGPLHF.

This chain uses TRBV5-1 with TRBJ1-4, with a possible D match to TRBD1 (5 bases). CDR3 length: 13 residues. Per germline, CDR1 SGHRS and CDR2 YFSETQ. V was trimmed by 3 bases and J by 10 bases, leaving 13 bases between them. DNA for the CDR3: TGCGCCAGCAGCTGGGGCCAGGACGGAAAACTGTTTTTT. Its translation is CASSWGQDGKLFF.

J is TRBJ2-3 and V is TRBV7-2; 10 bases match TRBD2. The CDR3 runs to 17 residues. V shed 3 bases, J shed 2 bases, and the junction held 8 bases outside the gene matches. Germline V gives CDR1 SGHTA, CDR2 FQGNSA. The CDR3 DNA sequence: TGTGCCAGCAGCTTGCTGACTAGCGGGTTTTCCACAGATACGCAGTATTTT. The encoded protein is CASSLLTSGFSTDTQYF.

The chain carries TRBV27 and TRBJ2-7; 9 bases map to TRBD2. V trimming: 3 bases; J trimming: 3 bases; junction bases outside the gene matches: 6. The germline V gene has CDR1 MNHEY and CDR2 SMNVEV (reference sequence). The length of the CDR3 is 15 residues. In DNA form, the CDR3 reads TGTGCCAGCAGTTTGTGGGCTAGCGGGATCTACGAGCAGTACTTC. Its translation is CASSLWASGIYEQYF.

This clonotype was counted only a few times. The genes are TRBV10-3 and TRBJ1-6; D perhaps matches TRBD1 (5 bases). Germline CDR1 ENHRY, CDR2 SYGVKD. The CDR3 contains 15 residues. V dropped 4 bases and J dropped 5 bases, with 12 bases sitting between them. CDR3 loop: CAISAEGFNNSPLHF. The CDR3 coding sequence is TGTGCCATCAGTGCAGAGGGGTTTAATAATTCACCCCTCCACTTT.

The CDR3 sequence is CASSILAGPTDTQYF. CDR3 coding DNA: TGTGCCAGCAGCATACTAGCGGGGCCCACAGATACGCAGTATTTT. The V gene is TRBV9, the J gene TRBJ2-3, with 10 bases identical to TRBD2. Germline loops: CDR1 SGDLS, CDR2 YYNGEE. The CDR3 runs 15 residues. Trimming cost V 4 bases and J 2 bases; bases outside gene matches: 4.

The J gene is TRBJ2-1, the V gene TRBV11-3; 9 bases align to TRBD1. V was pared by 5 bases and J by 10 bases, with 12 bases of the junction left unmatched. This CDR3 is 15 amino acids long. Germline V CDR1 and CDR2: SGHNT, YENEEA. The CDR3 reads CASSRDRDQETEQFF. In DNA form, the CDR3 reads TGTGCCAGCAGCCGGGACAGGGATCAGGAGACGGAGCAGTTCTTC.

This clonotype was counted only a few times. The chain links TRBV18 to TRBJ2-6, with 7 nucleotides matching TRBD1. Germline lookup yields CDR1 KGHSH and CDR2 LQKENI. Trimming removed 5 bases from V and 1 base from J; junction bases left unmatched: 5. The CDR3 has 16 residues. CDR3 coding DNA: TGTGCCAGCTCATCGGGACAGCCTTCTGGGGCCAACGTCCTGACTTTC. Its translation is CASSSGQPSGANVLTF.

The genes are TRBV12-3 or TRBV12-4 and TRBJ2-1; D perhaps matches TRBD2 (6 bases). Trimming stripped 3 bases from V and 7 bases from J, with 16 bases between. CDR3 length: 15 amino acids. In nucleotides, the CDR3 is TGTGCCAGCAGTTTCACGGGAGCGGTGGGTAATGAGCAGTTCTTC. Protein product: CASSFTGAVGNEQFF.

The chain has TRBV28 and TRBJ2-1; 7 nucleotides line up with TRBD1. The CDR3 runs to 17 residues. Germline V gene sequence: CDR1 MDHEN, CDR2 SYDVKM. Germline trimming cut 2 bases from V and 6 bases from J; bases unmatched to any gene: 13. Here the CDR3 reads CASSLLAGGKFGNEQFF. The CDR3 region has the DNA TGTGCCAGCAGTTTACTGGCAGGGGGTAAATTTGGCAATGAGCAGTTCTTC.

CDR3 coding DNA: TGTGCCAGCAAAAGAGGGGTTAGGGAGACCCAGTACTTC. Translated, it gives CASKRGVRETQYF. The J gene is TRBJ2-5, the V gene TRBV12-3 or TRBV12-4, with D tentatively TRBD1 or TRBD2 (5 bases each). Trimming took off 7 bases at V and 5 bases at J, with 14 bases between the two ends. There are 13 residues in the CDR3.

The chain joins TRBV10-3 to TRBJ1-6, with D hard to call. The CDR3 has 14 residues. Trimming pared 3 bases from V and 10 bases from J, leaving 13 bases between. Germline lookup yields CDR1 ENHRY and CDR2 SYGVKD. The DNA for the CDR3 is TGTGCCATCAGTGACCCTTCGGTTGAGTCACCCCTCCACTTT. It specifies CAISDPSVESPLHF.

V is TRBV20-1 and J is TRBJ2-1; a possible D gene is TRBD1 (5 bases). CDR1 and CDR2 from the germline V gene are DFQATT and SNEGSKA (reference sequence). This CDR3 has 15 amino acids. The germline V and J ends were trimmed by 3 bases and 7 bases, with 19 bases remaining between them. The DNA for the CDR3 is TGCAGTGCTAGGCGTCCGACAGCCGGTGCGAATGAGCAGTTCTTC. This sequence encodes CSARRPTAGANEQFF.

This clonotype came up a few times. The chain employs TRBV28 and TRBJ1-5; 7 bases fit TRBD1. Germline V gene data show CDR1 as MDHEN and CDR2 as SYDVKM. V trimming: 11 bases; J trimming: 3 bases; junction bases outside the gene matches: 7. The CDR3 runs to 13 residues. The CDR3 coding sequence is TGTGCCGGGCGACAGGGATACAATCAGCCCCAGCATTTT. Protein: CAGRQGYNQPQHF.

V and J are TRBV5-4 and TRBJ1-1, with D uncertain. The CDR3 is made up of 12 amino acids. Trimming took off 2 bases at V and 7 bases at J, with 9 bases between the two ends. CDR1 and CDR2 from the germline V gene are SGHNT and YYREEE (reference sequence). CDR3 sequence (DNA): TGTGCCAGCAGCTTTGATGACTATGAAGCTTTCTTT. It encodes CASSFDDYEAFF.

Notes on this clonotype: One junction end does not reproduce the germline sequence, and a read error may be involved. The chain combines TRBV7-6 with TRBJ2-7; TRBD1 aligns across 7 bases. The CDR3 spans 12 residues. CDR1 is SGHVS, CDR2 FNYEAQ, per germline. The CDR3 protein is CTSSPRGREQYF. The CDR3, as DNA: TGTACCAGCAGCCCGAGGGGGCGCGAGCAGTACTTC.

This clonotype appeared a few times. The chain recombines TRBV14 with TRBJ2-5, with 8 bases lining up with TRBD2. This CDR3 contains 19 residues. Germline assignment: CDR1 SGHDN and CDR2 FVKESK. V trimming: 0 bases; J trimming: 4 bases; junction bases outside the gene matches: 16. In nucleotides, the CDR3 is TGTGCCAGCAGCCAAGAGCCACTGCACCAGCGGGGGCTACCAGAGACCCAGTACTTC. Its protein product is CASSQEPLHQRGLPETQYF.

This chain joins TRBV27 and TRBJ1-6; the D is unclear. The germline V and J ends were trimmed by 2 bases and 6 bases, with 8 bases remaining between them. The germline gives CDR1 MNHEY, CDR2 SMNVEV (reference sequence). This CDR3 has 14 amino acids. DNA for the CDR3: TGTGCCAGCAGTTTAGCTATGCCTAATTCACCCCTCCACTTT. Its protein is CASSLAMPNSPLHF.

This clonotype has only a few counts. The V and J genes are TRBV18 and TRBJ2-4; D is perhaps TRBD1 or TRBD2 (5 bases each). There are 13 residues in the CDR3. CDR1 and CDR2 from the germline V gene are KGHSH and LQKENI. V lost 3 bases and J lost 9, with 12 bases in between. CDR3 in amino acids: CASSPGLEGIQYF. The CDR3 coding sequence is TGTGCCAGCTCACCGGGGCTAGAGGGCATTCAGTACTTC.

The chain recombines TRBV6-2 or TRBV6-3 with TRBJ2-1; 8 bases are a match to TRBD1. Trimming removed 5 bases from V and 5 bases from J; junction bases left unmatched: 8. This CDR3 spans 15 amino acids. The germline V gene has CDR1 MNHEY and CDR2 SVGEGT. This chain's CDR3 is CASSTTGGPNNEQFF. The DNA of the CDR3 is TGTGCCAGCAGTACAACAGGGGGTCCCAACAATGAGCAGTTCTTC.

CDR3 bases: TGCGCCAGCAGCTTGGGCTCGCGGGGTTGGGAAAACACCATATATTTT. Its protein product is CASSLGSRGWENTIYF. The rearrangement joins TRBV5-1 to TRBJ1-3; D is unresolved. Looked up from germline, CDR1 is SGHRS and CDR2 is YFSETQ. Trimming shortened V by 0 bases and J by 6 bases, and 16 bases separated the two germline ends. This CDR3 region has 16 residues.

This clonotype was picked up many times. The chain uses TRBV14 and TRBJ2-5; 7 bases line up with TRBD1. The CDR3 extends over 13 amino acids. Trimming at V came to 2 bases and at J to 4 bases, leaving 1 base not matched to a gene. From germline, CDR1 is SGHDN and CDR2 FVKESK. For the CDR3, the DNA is TGTGCCAGCAGCCAATCAGGGGGAGAGACCCAGTACTTC. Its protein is CASSQSGGETQYF.

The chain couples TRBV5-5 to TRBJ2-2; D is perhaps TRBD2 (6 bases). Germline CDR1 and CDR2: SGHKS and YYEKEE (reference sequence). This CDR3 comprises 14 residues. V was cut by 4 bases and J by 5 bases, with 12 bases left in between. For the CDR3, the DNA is TGTGCCAGCAGCCCAATGGCGGGGACCGGGGAGCTGTTTTTT. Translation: CASSPMAGTGELFF. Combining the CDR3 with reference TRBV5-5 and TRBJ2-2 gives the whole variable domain DAGVTQSPTHLIKTRGQQVTLRCSPISGHKSVSWYQQVLGQGPQFIFQYYEKEERGRGNFPDRFSARQFPNYSSELNVNALLLGDSALYLCASSPMAGTGELFFGEGSRLTVL.

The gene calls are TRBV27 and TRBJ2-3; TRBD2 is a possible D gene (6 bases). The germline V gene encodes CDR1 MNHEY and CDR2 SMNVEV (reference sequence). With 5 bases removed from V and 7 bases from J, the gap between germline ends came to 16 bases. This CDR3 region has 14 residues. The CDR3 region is CASSEYGTRNTQYF. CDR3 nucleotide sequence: TGTGCCAGCAGTGAATACGGGACTCGCAATACGCAGTATTTT.

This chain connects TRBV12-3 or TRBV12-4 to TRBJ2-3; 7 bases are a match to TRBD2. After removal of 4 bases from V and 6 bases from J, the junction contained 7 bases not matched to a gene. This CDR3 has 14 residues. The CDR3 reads CASSWRASGDTQYF. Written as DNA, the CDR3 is TGTGCCAGCAGTTGGCGGGCTAGCGGCGATACGCAGTATTTT.

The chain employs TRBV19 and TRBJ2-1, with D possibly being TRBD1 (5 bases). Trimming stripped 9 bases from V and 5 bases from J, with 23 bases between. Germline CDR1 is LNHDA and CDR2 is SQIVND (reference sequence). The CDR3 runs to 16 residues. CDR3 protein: CASPKSGQAVNNEQFF. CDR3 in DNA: TGTGCCAGCCCCAAGTCCGGACAAGCCGTCAACAATGAGCAGTTCTTC.

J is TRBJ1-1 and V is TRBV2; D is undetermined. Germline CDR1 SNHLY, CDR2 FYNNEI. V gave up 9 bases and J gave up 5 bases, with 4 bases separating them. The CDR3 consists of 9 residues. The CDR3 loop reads CARGTEAFF. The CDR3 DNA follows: TGTGCCAGAGGGACTGAAGCTTTCTTT.

The CDR3 coding sequence is TGTGCCAGCACCACGGGACAGGGGGCCTACGAGCAGTACTTC. Translating it yields CASTTGQGAYEQYF. The chain uses TRBV28 and TRBJ2-7; 11 bases are shared with TRBD1. The V and J ends lost 7 bases and 2 bases, in that order; junction bases with no gene match: 4. There are 14 residues in the CDR3. The germline V gene has CDR1 MDHEN and CDR2 SYDVKM.

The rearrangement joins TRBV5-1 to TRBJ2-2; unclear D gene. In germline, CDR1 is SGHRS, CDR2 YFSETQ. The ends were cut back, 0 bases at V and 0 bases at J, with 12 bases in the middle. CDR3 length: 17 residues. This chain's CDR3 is CASSLVGSLANTGELFF. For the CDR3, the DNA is TGCGCCAGCAGCTTGGTGGGGTCCCTAGCGAACACCGGGGAGCTGTTTTTT.